A selection of T cell receptor beta chains follows, all from one sample in a study of blood T cell repertoires in COVID-19. Sequencing was performed with immunoSEQ multiplex PCR; in TCRdb, only in-frame clones are kept and a portion is missing. This sample has some 180,000 clones, with around 80% found just once. Sequencing used peripheral blood. The receptor source for this set is a human donor in a cohort sampled during active COVID-19. Both conserved end residues are trimmed from each CDR3. D genes are given only for firm matches. Clone size, where shown, is once, few, many, or a class for clones that have expanded.

TRBD1,TRBV6-5,-,ASLENRGMGEQY
-,TRBV13,-,ASSFGDYNEQF
TRBD1,TRBV14,-,ASSHRTGTGYNEQF
-,TRBV6-5,-,ASRQGSEYGEAF
-,TRBV23-1,-,ASSQRRVYEQY
TRBD1,TRBV11-2,-,ASSQRPWTGNSYEQY
-,TRBV6-5,-,ASSRGQYEQY
TRBD2,TRBV25-1,-,ASSDPMGLAGGEDTQY
TRBD2,TRBV25-1,-,ASSEYAGEETQY
-,TRBV3-1/TRBV3-2,-,ASSQDWGPDEAF
TRBD1,TRBV24-1,-,ATSDHRDSEETQY
TRBD2,TRBV7-8,-,ASSLFGGGEYNEQF
TRBD1,TRBV19,-,ASSMDRGNQPQH
TRBD1,TRBV6-1,-,ASSEGTGPRAYNEQF
-,TRBV7-8,-,ASSLDRSYEQY
-,TRBV19,-,ASSEGWDTQY
-,TRBV7-9,-,ASSLSAGGLFSGANVLT
-,TRBV11-1,-,ASSLAGPSYEQY
TRBD2,TRBV5-4,-,ASSHRTRPYEQY
-,TRBV6-6,-,ASTPRESYNSPLH
-,TRBV5-5,-,ASSLTGFDGYT
TRBD2,TRBV11-2,-,ASSLDIASGALTQY
TRBD1,TRBV2,-,ASKGTESNEKLF
TRBD1,TRBV5-1,-,ASSQSTGDYGYT
TRBD1,TRBV7-8,-,ASSLEPLGQGITNEKLF
TRBD2,TRBV4-2,-,ASSQDLGTSVLDEQF
-,TRBV9,medium-sized,ASSDPRGAPVDEQF
TRBD1,TRBV6-5,-,ASRDSPSTDTQY
-,TRBV6-5,-,ASSLRRASPLH
-,TRBV6-5,-,ASNSRGDTEAF
TRBD2,TRBV5-5,-,ASSLGLAGVETQY
TRBD1,TRBV3-1/TRBV3-2,-,ASSQDLGQGRETQY
-,TRBV25-1,-,ASSNSGLGEQF
TRBD1,TRBV2,-,ASRETGGTRGYT
TRBD2,TRBV5-5,-,ASSHGLDGGRSYNEQF
TRBD1,TRBV19,-,ASSSWTGGIDSNQPQH
TRBD2,TRBV3-1/TRBV3-2,-,ASSQGLAGHNEQF
-,TRBV3-1/TRBV3-2,-,ASSQDVGPSPTHQETQY
TRBD1,TRBV2,few,ASSADRGNQPQH
-,TRBV21-1,-,ASSKEESGPEQPQH
TRBD1,TRBV3-1/TRBV3-2,-,ASSPGQGYNQPQH
TRBD2,TRBV13,once,ASSTLRGGAPDTQY
TRBD1,TRBV5-1,-,ASSPEGATHEKLF
TRBD1,TRBV11-2,few,ASSSQRGQGVFNEQF
-,TRBV5-5,-,ASSLGRSYYSGTEAF
TRBD1,TRBV9,few,ASSVSGQGSYEQY
-,TRBV27,-,ASSLGFVRRDTEAF
-,TRBV3-1/TRBV3-2,-,ASSQATEYNSPLH
-,TRBV13,-,ASSLGRDTGELF
-,TRBV7-9,few,ASSLYQGNEKLF
TRBD1,TRBV3-1/TRBV3-2,-,ASSFGTGYEQY
TRBD2,TRBV4-1,-,ASSQVVAGEQF
TRBD2,TRBV6-5,-,ASSSLAGEEHEQY
-,TRBV6-1,-,ASSDSGLGNTIY